What follows describes a single TCR beta chain. The data stem from a study of cytomegalovirus exposure and HLA in healthy donors. Both 60 Vbeta primers and 13 Jbeta primers went into the PCR. Generated by immunoSEQ multiplex PCR, the TCRdb table keeps only in-frame clones and is missing some. This sample lists tens of thousands of clones; its ten largest clones have about 2%. Trimming took 0 bases from V and 2 from J, leaving 10 bases between them. The CDR3 runs to 15 residues. Germline CDR1 is LNHDA and CDR2 is SQIVND (reference sequence). Material for sequencing was PBMCs. The chain joins TRBV19 to TRBJ1-2; D possibly corresponds to TRBD1 (5 bases). The source is a woman aged 40 to 49 in good health and CMV-seronegative. DNA for the CDR3: TGTGCCAGTAGTATAGATCACGGGGGGAACTATGGCTACACCTTC. It encodes CASSIDHGGNYGYTF.